This TCR beta chain appears in the sequencing data of a study of blood T cell repertoires in COVID-19. Clones were sequenced by immunoSEQ multiplex PCR, and TCRdb holds only the in-frame ones, with some missing. The top ten clones hold approximately 12% of a sample with about 210,000 clones, around 82% of them seen once. The CDR3 has 14 amino acids. Germline V gene lookup returns CDR1 GTSNPN and CDR2 SVGIG (reference sequence). J was trimmed by 7 bases and V by 3 bases; bases with no gene match: 2. The rearrangement links TRBV30 to TRBJ2-1; TRBD2 matches 14 bases. The clonotype originates from a woman aged 40 to 49 with acute or convalescent COVID-19. Sequencing was done on a sample of peripheral blood. CDR3 protein: CAWRRTSGRNEQFF. The CDR3 DNA follows: TGTGCCTGGAGGCGGACTAGCGGGAGGAATGAGCAGTTCTTC.